The next 17 T cell receptor beta chains were all read from a single sample in a study of T cell repertoires in cytomegalovirus infection. A single record per CDR3 protein comes from TCRdb applying MiXCR to the reads. The sample has 300,000 or so distinct CDR3 sequences; around 9.6% are singletons. Sequenced sample: PBMCs. Receptors were obtained from a human donor in good health (CMV status not recorded). Some clones in this sample may be carry-over from other donors' samples.

This clonotype was observed at least ten times. The chain couples TRBV6-5 to TRBJ2-1; TRBD1 agrees at 9 bases. CDR3 size: 12 residues. Trimming removed 6 bases from V and 14 bases from J; junction bases left unmatched: 8. Germline CDR1 MNHEY, CDR2 SVGAGI. The CDR3 region is CASSPSDRGKFF. The CDR3 DNA sequence: TGTGCCAGCAGCCCTTCGGACAGGGGCAAGTTCTTC.

This clonotype was observed many times. The chain carries TRBV7-2 and TRBJ1-1; a possible D gene is TRBD1 (6 bases). Germline V CDR1 and CDR2: SGHTA, FQGNSA. The CDR3 is 15 amino acids. The V and J ends lost 5 bases and 4 bases respectively, with 17 bases between them. The CDR3 DNA follows: TGTGCCAGCAGCCCTCGTCAGGGGAGCATCACTGAAGCTTTCTTT. As protein: CASSPRQGSITEAFF.

This chain links TRBV5-1 with TRBJ2-2; possibly TRBD1 for D (6 bases). The germline V gene has CDR1 SGHRS and CDR2 YFSETQ. V gave up 0 bases and J gave up 2 bases, with 8 bases separating them. CDR3 length equals 15 residues. CDR3 sequence reads: CASSLEGVNTGELFF. CDR3 in DNA: TGCGCCAGCAGCTTGGAGGGGGTAAACACCGGGGAGCTGTTTTTT.

The sample holds many counts of this clonotype. The chain joins TRBV6-1 to TRBJ2-5; D is ambiguous. The CDR3 spans 14 residues. Trimming took 5 bases from V and 4 from J, leaving 14 bases between them. Germline V gene data show CDR1 as MNHNS and CDR2 as SASEGT. CDR3 nucleotides: TGTGCCAGCAGTTCTACAGCATCCACAGAGACCCAGTACTTC. The encoded protein is CASSSTASTETQYF.

This clonotype has only a few counts. The V call is TRBV20-1, the J call TRBJ2-7; D is ambiguous. The V end was cut by 7 bases, the J end by 0 bases, with 16 bases between. Germline V lookup: CDR1 DFQATT, CDR2 SNEGSKA (reference sequence). This CDR3 region has 14 residues. The CDR3 nucleotides read TGCAGTGTAAGACCGGTTCTCCTCTCCTACGAGCAGTACGTC. It is translated as CSVRPVLLSYEQYV.

This clonotype was recorded many times. This sequence joins TRBV4-3 and TRBJ2-2; no clear D gene. V lost 0 bases to trimming and J lost 3 bases, with 5 bases between them. CDR1 and CDR2 from the germline V gene are LGHNA and YSLEER. CDR3 size: 14 residues. CDR3 region: CASSQEQYTGELFF. The DNA for the CDR3 is TGCGCCAGCAGCCAAGAACAGTACACCGGGGAGCTGTTTTTT.

This clonotype has at least ten counts. The chain uses TRBV20-1 and TRBJ2-1; tentatively, D is TRBD2 (6 bases). Germline values: CDR1 DFQATT, CDR2 SNEGSKA (reference sequence). V was shortened by 3 bases and J by 3 bases, with 12 bases between the two germline ends. The CDR3 runs 14 residues. CDR3 in amino acids: CSARSASVYNEQFF. In DNA, the CDR3 is TGCAGTGCTAGGTCGGCTAGCGTCTACAATGAGCAGTTCTTC.

V usage is TRBV28 and J usage is TRBJ2-1, with 9 bases fitting TRBD1. V dropped 11 bases and J dropped 3; count of bases not matched to a gene: 8. The CDR3 sequence is 14 residues long. The V gene's germline CDR1 is MDHEN and CDR2 SYDVKM. The CDR3: CAGGQGQGYNEQFF. The DNA for the CDR3 is TGTGCCGGGGGACAGGGACAGGGCTACAATGAGCAGTTCTTC. Variable domain in full (rest from reference TRBV28 and TRBJ2-1): DVKVTQSSRYLVKRTGEKVFLECVQDMDHENMFWYRQDPGLGLRLIYFSYDVKMKEKGDIPEGYSVSREKKERFSLILESASTNQTSMYLCAGGQGQGYNEQFFGPGTRLTVL.

This clonotype has a count of ten or more. This chain uses TRBV7-2 with TRBJ2-3, with D perhaps matching TRBD2 (7 bases). The length of the CDR3 is 16 residues. V lost 5 bases to trimming and J lost 8 bases, with 23 bases between them. The germline gives CDR1 SGHTA, CDR2 FQGNSA. CDR3 nucleotides: TGTGCCAGCAGCAGATGGTATGGGGGGGGGCCTCCTACGCAGTATTTT. Its translation: CASSRWYGGGPPTQYF.

In this sample, this clonotype turned up many times. The gene calls are TRBV7-6 and TRBJ2-3; D unclear. Trimming shortened V by 4 bases and J by 0 bases, and 11 bases separated the two germline ends. This CDR3 comprises 15 residues. In germline, CDR1 is SGHVS, CDR2 FNYEAQ. Here the CDR3 DNA reads TGTGCCAGCAGCTCCCCTGGGTCGAGCACAGATACGCAGTATTTT. It yields the protein CASSSPGSSTDTQYF.

Comments on this clonotype: This may come from a read error, since a much larger clone is one base off. Because it lacks the conserved phenylalanine or tryptophan at the end, this CDR3 is likely a read error. V gene TRBV7-2 combines with J gene TRBJ1-5; a possible D gene is TRBD1 (6 bases). The V end was cut by 3 bases, the J end by 7 bases, with 16 bases between. The CDR3 contains 15 residues. Germline V gene sequence: CDR1 SGHTA, CDR2 FQGNSA. The CDR3 nucleotides are TGTGCCAGCAGCTTGGTCGGGGGCAGTACCCAGCCCCAGCATTAT. Amino acid sequence: CASSLVGGSTQPQHY.

This clonotype was detected many times. The chain employs TRBV14 and TRBJ1-3; D is unclear. The V gene's germline CDR1 is SGHDN and CDR2 FVKESK. Trimming left V 1 base short and J 0 bases short, with 7 bases between. This CDR3 contains 15 residues. The CDR3 region has the DNA TGTGCCAGCAGCCAAGTGGGCTACTCTGGAAACACCATATATTTT. It is translated as CASSQVGYSGNTIYF.

Only a few counts were recorded for this clonotype. The genes are TRBV20-1 and TRBJ1-2; the D gene is possibly TRBD1 (6 bases). The V gene lost 0 bases and the J gene lost 4 bases, with 9 bases spanning the gap. This CDR3 region has 13 residues. The V gene's germline CDR1 is DFQATT and CDR2 SNEGSKA (reference sequence). CDR3 loop: CSARDAGAYGYTF. CDR3 sequence (DNA): TGCAGTGCTAGAGATGCAGGGGCCTATGGCTACACCTTC.

This clonotype showed up many times. The V gene is TRBV6-6, the J gene TRBJ1-1; tentatively, D is TRBD1 (5 bases). Trimming cost V 7 bases and J 5 bases, with 14 bases left between them. The V gene's germline CDR1 is MNHNY and CDR2 SVGAGI (reference sequence). The CDR3 contains 13 residues. CDR3 region: CASIPLTETEAFF. The CDR3 DNA sequence: TGTGCCAGCATCCCCCTGACAGAGACTGAAGCTTTCTTT.

There are many counts of this clonotype. This chain uses TRBV4-3 with TRBJ2-2; 9 bases match TRBD1. This CDR3 spans 17 amino acids. Germline trimming cut 0 bases from V and 1 base from J; bases unmatched to any gene: 3. Germline V CDR1 and CDR2: LGHNA, YSLEER. Here the CDR3 reads CASSQDGQGMNTGELFF. In DNA form, the CDR3 reads TGCGCCAGCAGCCAAGACGGACAGGGGATGAACACCGGGGAGCTGTTTTTT.

J is TRBJ2-7 and V is TRBV28; 12 nucleotides match TRBD2. The V segment lost 4 bases and the J segment 6 bases; nucleotides outside the gene matches: 4. CDR3 length: 14 amino acids. Per germline, CDR1 MDHEN and CDR2 SYDVKM. CDR3 residues: CASSSMTSGGEQYV. The CDR3 DNA reads as TGTGCCAGCAGTTCCATGACTAGCGGGGGCGAGCAGTACGTC.

This clonotype came up many times. The V and J genes are TRBV19 and TRBJ1-1, with D possibly TRBD1 on 6 matching bases. The germline V and J ends were trimmed by 5 bases and 1 base, with 20 bases remaining between them. The CDR3 contains 17 residues. Germline CDR1 LNHDA, CDR2 SQIVND (reference sequence). The CDR3 loop reads CASSPGAGEYPNTEAFF. As DNA, the CDR3 is TGTGCCAGTAGTCCGGGGGCAGGGGAGTACCCGAACACTGAAGCTTTCTTT.